Listed here are 22 T cell receptor beta chains from one sample, sequenced in a study of T cell changes during pregnancy in multiple sclerosis. The protocol was immunoSEQ multiplex PCR, while the TCRdb copy is restricted to in-frame clones and leaves out a portion. Of fewer than 45,000 clones listed, around 90% are singletons. Sequencing was performed on CD8+ T cells from peripheral blood mononuclear cells, taken after pregnancy. Receptors originate from a female donor in good health, enrolled as a control in a pregnancy study.

V usage is TRBV29-1 and J usage is TRBJ1-2, with a tentative D call TRBD1 (5 bases). V was cut by 3 bases and J by 4 bases, with 9 bases left in between. The CDR3 totals 12 residues. Per germline, CDR1 SQVTM and CDR2 ANQGSEA. Here the CDR3 DNA reads TGCAGCGTTGATGCAGGGTCCTATGGCTACACCTTC. Amino acid sequence: CSVDAGSYGYTF.

The count of this clone is one. The chain joins TRBV6-1 to TRBJ2-7, with D maybe TRBD2 (5 bases). Germline loops: CDR1 MNHNS, CDR2 SASEGT. The V end was cut by 4 bases, the J end by 2 bases, with 15 bases between. CDR3 length equals 15 residues. CDR3 sequence: CASSVTDYLTYEQYF. DNA of the CDR3: TGTGCCAGCAGTGTCACAGACTATCTAACCTACGAGCAGTACTTC.

Note on this clone: At one end, the junction sequence differs from germline, possibly due to a read error. The chain couples TRBV9 to TRBJ1-2; TRBD1 aligns across 10 bases. The CDR3 length is 11 residues. Germline CDR1 SGDLS, CDR2 YYNGEE. CDR3 sequence reads: CASRAGQGLSF. The CDR3 region has the DNA TGTGCCAGCAGGGCGGGACAGGGGCTCTCCTTC.

The rearrangement uses TRBV9 and TRBJ2-7; D not resolved. Germline V lookup: CDR1 SGDLS, CDR2 YYNGEE. V lost 4 bases and J 7 bases, leaving 15 bases between the germline ends. This CDR3 has 13 residues. In nucleotides, the CDR3 is TGTGCCAGCAGCCTTAGTTCTAGTCGGGAGCAGTACTTC. Its translation is CASSLSSSREQYF.

The rearrangement links TRBV6-4 to TRBJ1-5; D may be TRBD1 (5 bases). V dropped 3 bases and J dropped 6 bases, with 15 bases sitting between them. Per the germline V gene, CDR1 is MRHNA and CDR2 is SNTAGT. The CDR3 loop spans 15 amino acids. In DNA, the CDR3 is TGTGCCAGCAGTGAAAGTGGGGGGATCTCTCAGCCCCAGCATTTT. Its protein is CASSESGGISQPQHF.

The rearrangement links TRBV5-8 to TRBJ2-1, with 14 positions matching TRBD2. Germline V gene lookup returns CDR1 SGHTS and CDR2 YDEGEE. CDR3 size: 15 residues. V dropped 3 bases and J dropped 7; count of bases not matched to a gene: 3. The CDR3 loop is CASSWGLAGANEQFF. The CDR3 nucleotides are TGTGCCAGCAGCTGGGGACTAGCGGGGGCGAATGAGCAGTTCTTC.

The rearrangement links TRBV19 to TRBJ2-5; D might be TRBD2 (5 bases). The germline V and J ends were trimmed by 1 base and 2 bases, with 11 bases remaining between them. The CDR3 runs to 15 residues. Germline CDR1 reads LNHDA; CDR2 reads SQIVND (reference sequence). CDR3 coding DNA: TGTGCCAGTAGTATAGGAGGGATCCCTCAAGAGACCCAGTACTTC. Protein: CASSIGGIPQETQYF.

The chain has TRBV6-1 and TRBJ1-1; 7 bases match TRBD1. V lost 1 base and J lost 11; bases outside the gene matches: 16. The CDR3 has 16 residues. The germline V gene encodes CDR1 MNHNS and CDR2 SASEGT. The CDR3: CASSEGYGQAPTGAFF. The DNA of the CDR3 is TGTGCCAGCAGTGAAGGGTACGGACAGGCCCCCACTGGGGCTTTCTTT.

CDR3 in amino acids: CASSSGGRRNEKLFF. The CDR3 DNA reads as TGTGCCAGCAGTTCGGGGGGCAGGAGGAATGAAAAACTGTTTTTT. The chain is built from TRBV27 and TRBJ1-4; D is perhaps TRBD1 (6 bases). Trimming took 4 bases from V and 5 from J, leaving 14 bases between them. This CDR3 has 15 residues. CDR1 is MNHEY and CDR2 is SMNVEV in the germline V gene (reference sequence).

This clone was detected only a few times. The chain couples TRBV18 to TRBJ2-1, with 8 bases fitting TRBD2. CDR1 and CDR2 from the germline V gene are KGHSH and LQKENI. The junction had 3 bases not matched to a gene; V was cut back by 3 bases and J by 2 bases. The CDR3 is 15 amino acids. CDR3 coding DNA: TGTGCCAGCTCACCCAGCGGGGGACCCTACAATGAGCAGTTCTTC. Translating gives CASSPSGGPYNEQFF.

The chain employs TRBV9 and TRBJ2-1, with 11 bases that match TRBD2. This CDR3 spans 14 amino acids. Germline loops: CDR1 SGDLS, CDR2 YYNGEE. With V trimmed by 4 bases and J by 9 bases, 6 bases remained unmatched. CDR3 coding DNA: TGTGCCAGCAGCTTTAGCGGGGGGGGCGGTGAGCAGTTCTTC. It translates to CASSFSGGGGEQFF.

The chain joins TRBV4-3 to TRBJ2-7; TRBD1 agrees at 7 bases. V lost 4 bases to trimming and J lost 2 bases; unmatched junction nucleotides: 5. CDR1 LGHNA and CDR2 YSLEER come from the germline V gene. This CDR3 contains 14 residues. For the CDR3, the DNA is TGCGCCAGCAGCCTCCGGACAGGAGCCTACGAGCAGTACTTC. Protein product: CASSLRTGAYEQYF.

The chain has TRBV6-5 and TRBJ1-2; D gene ambiguous. CDR1 and CDR2 from the germline V gene are MNHEY and SVGAGI. V shed 6 bases and J shed 4 bases, with 9 bases lying between them. There are 12 residues in the CDR3. The CDR3 nucleotides are TGTGCCAGCAGCCCGAACAGCTATGGCTACACCTTC. It is translated as CASSPNSYGYTF.

This sequence joins TRBV27 and TRBJ2-5; 12 nucleotides agree with TRBD2. The V gene's germline CDR1 is MNHEY and CDR2 SMNVEV (reference sequence). This CDR3 has 15 residues. J lost 4 bases, V lost 3 bases, and 3 bases had no gene match. CDR3 in DNA: TGTGCCAGCAGTTTGCTAGCGGGGGGGTTAGAGACCCAGTACTTC. It is translated as CASSLLAGGLETQYF.

This chain uses TRBV7-2 with TRBJ2-7; D is possibly TRBD1 (5 bases). Trimming shortened V by 1 base and J by 2 bases, and 15 bases separated the two germline ends. CDR1 SGHTA and CDR2 FQGNSA come from the germline V gene. The CDR3 runs to 16 residues. CDR3 in DNA: TGTGCCAGCAGCTTAGTTCAGGGCCTGCCAACCTACGAGCAGTACTTC. Amino acids: CASSLVQGLPTYEQYF. The full variable domain, in which reference TRBV7-2 and TRBJ2-7 provide the parts outside the CDR3, is GAGVSQSPSNKVTEKGKDVELRCDPISGHTALYWYRQSLGQGLEFLIYFQGNSAPDKSGLPSDRFSAERTGGSVSTLTIQRTQQEDSAVYLCASSLVQGLPTYEQYFGPGTRLTVT.

The rearrangement uses TRBV11-2 and TRBJ2-6; D gene unclear. CDR1 and CDR2 from the germline V gene are SGHAT and FQNNGV. Trimming stripped 1 base from V and 1 base from J, with 5 bases between. This CDR3 contains 15 residues. The CDR3 reads CASSLAESGANVLTF. The CDR3 bases are TGTGCCAGCAGCTTAGCCGAGTCTGGGGCCAACGTCCTGACTTTC.

This clone was seen a handful of times. The chain links TRBV4-3 to TRBJ2-7; TRBD2 matches at 7 bases. This CDR3 comprises 15 residues. Germline CDR1 and CDR2: LGHNA and YSLEER. The trim removed 1 base at V and 4 bases at J, leaving 7 bases unmatched. The CDR3 sequence is CASSQGGLDRYEQYF. For the CDR3, the DNA is TGCGCCAGCAGCCAAGGCGGACTAGACAGATACGAGCAGTACTTC.

The rearrangement joins TRBV2 to TRBJ2-7; 7 bases map to TRBD2. The CDR3 extends over 15 amino acids. CDR1 is SNHLY, CDR2 FYNNEI, per germline. Trimming at V came to 3 bases and at J to 7 bases, leaving 12 bases not matched to a gene. The CDR3: CASSDRAGLLGEQYF. CDR3 coding DNA: TGTGCCAGCAGTGACAGAGCGGGACTCCTGGGGGAGCAGTACTTC.

This chain uses TRBV5-1 with TRBJ1-5; D is uncertain. Germline CDR1 reads SGHRS; CDR2 reads YFSETQ. V dropped 0 bases and J dropped 0 bases, with 10 bases sitting between them. The CDR3 extends over 16 amino acids. CDR3 sequence: CASSLAPSDSNQPQHF. CDR3 coding DNA: TGCGCCAGCAGCTTGGCCCCCAGCGATAGCAATCAGCCCCAGCATTTT.

This chain links TRBV27 with TRBJ2-3, with D perhaps matching TRBD1 (5 bases). The CDR3 runs to 16 residues. Trimming shortened V by 2 bases and J by 0 bases, and 12 bases separated the two germline ends. CDR1 and CDR2 from the germline V gene are MNHEY and SMNVEV (reference sequence). The CDR3 bases are TGTGCCAGCAGTTTACTCCAGGGCCCTAGCACAGATACGCAGTATTTT. Amino acids: CASSLLQGPSTDTQYF.

V gene TRBV29-1 combines with J gene TRBJ2-7; 9 bases agree with TRBD1. The trim removed 6 bases at V and 4 bases at J, leaving 7 bases unmatched. The CDR3 spans 13 residues. Germline assignment: CDR1 SQVTM and CDR2 ANQGSEA. As DNA, the CDR3 is TGCAGCGTCCACAGGGGGCCCTCTTACGAGCAGTACTTC. The encoded protein is CSVHRGPSYEQYF.

This rearrangement joins TRBV5-5 to TRBJ2-6, with a possible D match to TRBD1 (5 bases). V lost 6 bases to trimming and J lost 0 bases, with 19 bases between them. Germline V gene sequence: CDR1 SGHKS, CDR2 YYEKEE (reference sequence). This CDR3 has 18 amino acids. CDR3: CASTTFSGNPSGANVLTF. In DNA form, the CDR3 reads TGTGCCAGCACCACTTTCTCAGGGAACCCCTCTGGGGCCAACGTCCTGACTTTC.